The clone carrying this T cell receptor beta chain appeared once. The trim removed 8 bases at V and 1 base at J, leaving 7 bases unmatched. CDR3 length: 15 residues. Germline lookup yields CDR1 MNHEY and CDR2 SVGAGI. These data come from a study of cytomegalovirus exposure and HLA in healthy donors. The PCR contained 60 Vbeta and 13 Jbeta primers. Sequencing used immunoSEQ multiplex PCR; TCRdb keeps in-frame clones, though not all of them. The sample lists around 150,000 clones, around 76% occurring once. V usage is TRBV6-5 and J usage is TRBJ2-3; 9 positions agree with TRBD1. Sequenced material: PBMCs. This TCR came from a man in his sixties in good health and CMV-seronegative. For the CDR3, the DNA is TGTGCCAGCTGGGGGACAGGGAAGGGCACAGATACGCAGTATTTT. This translates into CASWGTGKGTDTQYF.